Reported below is one TCR beta chain. Only in-frame clones appear in the TCRdb table, and some are missing; sequencing was by immunoSEQ multiplex PCR. Of around 3,800 clones listed, more than 95% are singletons. This sample is drawn from a study of blood T cell dynamics during melanoma immunotherapy. Specified time point: pre-treatment baseline. Patients had no prior systemic cancer treatment, immunosuppressants or other active cancers. The V gene end was trimmed by 3 bases and the J gene end by 4 bases; junction bases not matched to a gene: 8. From germline, CDR1 is MDHEN and CDR2 SYDVKM. The CDR3 has 16 residues.

The chain carries TRBV28 and TRBJ1-4, with 7 bases fitting TRBD1. The source is a human donor with melanoma. This specimen was effector memory CD8+ T cells from blood, taken from a patient treated with checkpoint blockade. The DNA of the CDR3 is TGTGCCAGCAGTTTTGGGCAGGGGGGGATTAATGAAAAACTGTTTTTT. This encodes CASSFGQGGINEKLFF. Filled out from reference TRBV28 and TRBJ1-4, the complete variable domain reads DVKVTQSSRYLVKRTGEKVFLECVQDMDHENMFWYRQDPGLGLRLIYFSYDVKMKEKGDIPEGYSVSREKKERFSLILESASTNQTSMYLCASSFGQGGINEKLFFGSGTQLSVL.